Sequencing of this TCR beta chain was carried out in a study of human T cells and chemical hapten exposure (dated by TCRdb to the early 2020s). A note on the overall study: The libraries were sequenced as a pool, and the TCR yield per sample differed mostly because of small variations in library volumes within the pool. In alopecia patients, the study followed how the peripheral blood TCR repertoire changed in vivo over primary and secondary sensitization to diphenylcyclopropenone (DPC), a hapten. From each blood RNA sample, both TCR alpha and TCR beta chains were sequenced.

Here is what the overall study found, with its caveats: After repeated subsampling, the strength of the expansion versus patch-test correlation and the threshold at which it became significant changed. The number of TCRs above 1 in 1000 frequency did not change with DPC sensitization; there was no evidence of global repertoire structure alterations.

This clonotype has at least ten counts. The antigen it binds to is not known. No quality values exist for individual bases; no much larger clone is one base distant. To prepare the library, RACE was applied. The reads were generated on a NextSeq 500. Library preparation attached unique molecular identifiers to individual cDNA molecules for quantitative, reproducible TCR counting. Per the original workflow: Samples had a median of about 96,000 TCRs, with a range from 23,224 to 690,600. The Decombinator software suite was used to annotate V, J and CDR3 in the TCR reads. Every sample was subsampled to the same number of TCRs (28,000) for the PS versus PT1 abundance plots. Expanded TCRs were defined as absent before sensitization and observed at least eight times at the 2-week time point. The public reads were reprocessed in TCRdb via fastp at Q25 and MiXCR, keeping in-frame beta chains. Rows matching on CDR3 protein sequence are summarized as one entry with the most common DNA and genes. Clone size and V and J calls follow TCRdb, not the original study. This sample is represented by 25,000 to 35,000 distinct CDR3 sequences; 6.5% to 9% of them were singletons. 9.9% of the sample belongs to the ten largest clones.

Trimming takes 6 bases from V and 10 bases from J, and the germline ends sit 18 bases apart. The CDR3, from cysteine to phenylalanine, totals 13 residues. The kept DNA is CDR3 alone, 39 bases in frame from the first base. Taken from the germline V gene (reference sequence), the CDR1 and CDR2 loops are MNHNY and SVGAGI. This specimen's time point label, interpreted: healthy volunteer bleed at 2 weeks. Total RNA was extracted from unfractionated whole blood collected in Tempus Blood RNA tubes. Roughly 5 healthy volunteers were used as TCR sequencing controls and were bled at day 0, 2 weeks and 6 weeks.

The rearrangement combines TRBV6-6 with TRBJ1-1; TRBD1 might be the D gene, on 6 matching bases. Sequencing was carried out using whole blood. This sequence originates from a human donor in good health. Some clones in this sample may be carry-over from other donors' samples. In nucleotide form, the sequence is TGTGCCAGCAGCCCTTTCGGGGGCAGGAGAGCTTTCTTT. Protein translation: CASSPFGGRRAFF.